The sequence of this T cell receptor (beta chain) was determined in a study of CD8+CD57+ T cells in acquired aplastic anemia. General observations from the study: Around 30 was the count of CD8+ CDR3 sequences that patients shared with controls.

TCR beta VDJ and CDR3 profiling used genomic DNA as template. TCRdb analysed the reads with MiXCR anew, one entry per CDR3 protein. The sample lists roughly 500,000 distinct CDR3 sequences, around a third occurring once. Selection for sequencing was limited to patients who had shown CD8+CD57+ cell expansion by flow cytometry. As concerns this clonotype: Its antigen is not known.

What was sequenced was sorted CD4+, CD8+, or CD8+CD57+ T cells (not recorded which) from PBMCs. The TCR sequence derives from a human donor with aplastic anemia.

The CDR3 reads CASSQGGQLSYEQYF. The CDR3 DNA reads TGTGCCAGCAGCCAAGGAGGTCAGCTCTCCTACGAGCAGTACTTC. The chain joins TRBV4-2 to TRBJ2-7, with D unclear. The CDR3 sequence is 15 residues long. Germline V gives CDR1 LGHNA, CDR2 YNFKEQ. V lost 1 base to trimming and J lost 0 bases, with 10 bases between them.